What follows are 10 T cell receptor beta chains derived from one specimen sequenced in a study of shared clonotypes between healthy human individuals. TCRdb's table, derived via immunoSEQ multiplex PCR, lists solely in-frame clones and lacks some. Of more than 2,000,000 clones in the sample, about 92% are singletons; the top ten hold 0.11% to 0.15%. The sample comprised naive CD4+ T cells sorted from blood. Subset indicated: CD45RA+ positively selected. These receptor sequences come from a man younger than 30 in good health.

CDR3 region: CASSWGQGAFF. The CDR3 nucleotides read TGTGCCAGCAGTTGGGGACAGGGAGCTTTCTTT. V is TRBV28 and J is TRBJ1-1; TRBD1 matches 9 bases. The J segment lost 10 bases and the V segment lost 4 bases, leaving 1 base of the junction unmatched. The CDR3 contains 11 residues. The germline V gene encodes CDR1 MDHEN and CDR2 SYDVKM. Full variable domain (missing parts from reference TRBV28 and TRBJ1-1): DVKVTQSSRYLVKRTGEKVFLECVQDMDHENMFWYRQDPGLGLRLIYFSYDVKMKEKGDIPEGYSVSREKKERFSLILESASTNQTSMYLCASSWGQGAFFGQGTRLTVV.

About this clone: Other DNA sequences in the sample encode the same CDR3. The chain employs TRBV5-1 and TRBJ2-5, with D unresolved. The V end lost 1 base, the J end lost 0 bases, and 7 bases lay between the germline ends. CDR1 is SGHRS and CDR2 is YFSETQ in the germline V gene. The CDR3 is 14 amino acids. CDR3 in amino acids: CASSLLGNQETQYF. CDR3 nucleotide sequence: TGCGCCAGCAGCTTGTTGGGGAACCAAGAGACCCAGTACTTC. Variable domain in full (rest from reference TRBV5-1 and TRBJ2-5): KAGVTQTPRYLIKTRGQQVTLSCSPISGHRSVSWYQQTPGQGLQFLFEYFSETQRNKGNFPGRFSGRQFSNSRSEMNVSTLELGDSALYLCASSLLGNQETQYFGPGTRLLVL.

The chain recombines TRBV10-2 with TRBJ2-3; D gene ambiguous. CDR1 is WSHSY and CDR2 is SAAADI in the germline V gene. The V and J ends lost 2 bases and 4 bases respectively, with 10 bases between them. The CDR3 loop spans 14 amino acids. This CDR3 reads CASSEVLPADTQYF. The CDR3 DNA follows: TGCGCCAGCAGTGAGGTCCTTCCTGCAGATACGCAGTATTTT.

V is TRBV10-3 and J is TRBJ2-5, with D tentatively TRBD1 or TRBD2 (5 bases each). Germline values: CDR1 ENHRY, CDR2 SYGVKD. This CDR3 comprises 15 residues. The ends were cut back, 6 bases at V and 1 base at J, with 15 bases in the middle. CDR3 bases: TGTGCCATCAGCAAAGGAGGTGACAGCCAAGAGACCCAGTACTTC. Encoded protein: CAISKGGDSQETQYF.

J is TRBJ2-3 and V is TRBV20-1, with a weak D call TRBD2 (6 bases). The CDR3 has 11 residues. V lost 2 bases and J 11 bases, leaving 11 bases between the germline ends. The germline gives CDR1 DFQATT, CDR2 SNEGSKA (reference sequence). The CDR3 loop is CSARRDSRQYF. CDR3 DNA sequence: TGCAGTGCTAGACGGGACTCCCGGCAGTATTTT.

The rearrangement uses TRBV21-1 and TRBJ2-1; the table's TRBD2 call for D was not verified on the DNA. TRBV21-1 is a pseudogene. This CDR3 is built from 16 residues. CDR3 sequence: CASSKVSGTSYNEQFF. The CDR3 region has the DNA TGTGCCAGCAGCAAAGTGAGCGGGACCTCCTACAATGAGCAGTTCTTC.

The V call is TRBV10-2, the J call TRBJ2-2; D is perhaps TRBD2 (6 bases). This CDR3 contains 14 residues. CDR1 is WSHSY, CDR2 SAAADI, per germline. V was pared by 4 bases and J by 7 bases, with 13 bases between. The CDR3 reads CASSVLGGVGELFF. For the CDR3, the DNA is TGCGCCAGCAGTGTGTTGGGGGGTGTCGGGGAGCTGTTTTTT.

This clone was seen a few times. V usage is TRBV7-9 and J usage is TRBJ1-1; D ambiguous. Germline-derived CDR1 and CDR2 are SEHNR and FQNEAQ (reference sequence). Trimming pared 7 bases from V and 1 base from J, leaving 10 bases between. The CDR3 totals 13 residues. The CDR3 DNA follows: TGTGCCAGCACAGTTTTGGGGAACACTGAAGCTTTCTTT. Translated, it gives CASTVLGNTEAFF.

V is TRBV6-6 and J is TRBJ1-2, with D perhaps TRBD1 (6 bases). V lost 6 bases and J 5 bases, leaving 13 bases between the germline ends. Germline lookup yields CDR1 MNHNY and CDR2 SVGAGI (reference sequence). The CDR3 is 13 residues long. CDR3: CASSPSGAYGYTF. In DNA, the CDR3 is TGTGCCAGCAGCCCCTCAGGGGCGTATGGCTACACCTTC.

The chain combines TRBV19 with TRBJ1-5; D unclear. Trimming shortened V by 7 bases and J by 5 bases, and 9 bases separated the two germline ends. The CDR3 totals 12 residues. Germline V gene data show CDR1 as LNHDA and CDR2 as SQIVND (reference sequence). The CDR3 DNA reads TGTGCCAGTAATGACCTCTATCAGCCCCAGCATTTT. As protein: CASNDLYQPQHF.